A single sample is the source of the 17 T cell receptor beta chains below, sequenced in a study of T cell changes during pregnancy in multiple sclerosis (dated 2019 in TCRdb). Library preparation employed the immunoSEQ multiplex PCR assay. Entries here come from immuneACCESS through TCRdb and include only in-frame sequences with V and J called. Some clones fail to appear in such tables; in the studies checked, an unresolved V gene covers under half of the shortfall, and the cause of the remainder is unknown. Counted in this sample were 65,000 to 90,000 clones; around 92% of them appeared once. The ten largest clones add up to about 2.5% of the sample. Sequencing used peripheral blood, obtained before pregnancy. The receptors originated from a female donor with multiple sclerosis, enrolled in a pregnancy study.

The chain links TRBV5-1 to TRBJ1-1; 7 bases match TRBD1. The CDR3 consists of 14 residues. CDR1 SGHRS and CDR2 YFSETQ come from the germline V gene. V was clipped by 2 bases and J by 4 bases; unmatched bases: 5. The CDR3 coding sequence is TGCGCCAGCAGCTTACTAGGGGGCTTCACTGAAGCTTTCTTT. Its translation: CASSLLGGFTEAFF.

The CDR3 DNA sequence: TGTGCCAGCAGTCCCACAGGGGGTTGGCAGCCCCAGCATTTT. Translation: CASSPTGGWQPQHF. The genes are TRBV27 and TRBJ1-5; TRBD1 matches at 8 bases. Germline assignment: CDR1 MNHEY and CDR2 SMNVEV (reference sequence). Trimming cost V 5 bases and J 7 bases; bases outside gene matches: 7. CDR3 length: 14 residues.

This rearrangement joins TRBV7-6 to TRBJ2-7; 9 bases map to TRBD2. Trimming cost V 5 bases and J 3 bases; bases outside gene matches: 5. CDR1 SGHVS and CDR2 FNYEAQ come from the germline V gene. This CDR3 comprises 14 residues. The CDR3 sequence: CASSALAGNYEQYF. CDR3 in DNA: TGTGCCAGCAGCGCACTAGCGGGTAACTACGAGCAGTACTTC.

The chain couples TRBV6-1 to TRBJ2-1, with 12 bases fitting TRBD2. The CDR3 totals 16 residues. Per germline, CDR1 MNHNS and CDR2 SASEGT. V was clipped by 3 bases and J by 2 bases; unmatched bases: 2. This CDR3 is CASSETSGSPYNEQFF. CDR3 in DNA: TGTGCCAGCAGTGAGACTAGCGGGAGCCCCTACAATGAGCAGTTCTTC.

The V gene is TRBV4-3, the J gene TRBJ2-4, with D perhaps matching TRBD2 (5 bases). Germline CDR1 reads LGHNA; CDR2 reads YSLEER. V was shortened by 0 bases and J by 1 base, with 16 bases between the two germline ends. The CDR3 spans 18 residues. The CDR3 nucleotides read TGCGCCAGCAGCCAAGATCGGACCAGCGGTCTCGCCAAAAACATTCAGTACTTC. Residues: CASSQDRTSGLAKNIQYF.

Concerning this clone itself: Relative to the germline gene, one junction end is altered; a read error may explain this. The sample contains more than one DNA sequence encoding this CDR3. The J gene is TRBJ1-2, the V gene TRBV30, with TRBD1 matching 7 bases. Germline values: CDR1 GTSNPN, CDR2 SVGIG (reference sequence). The length of the CDR3 is 14 residues. CDR3 region: CAWSWTGTNYGYTF. In DNA form, the CDR3 reads TGTGCCTGGAGTTGGACAGGCACTAACTACGGCTACACCTTC.

The chain uses TRBV19 and TRBJ2-7; 8 bases are a match to TRBD1. CDR3 length equals 15 residues. The germline V gene has CDR1 LNHDA and CDR2 SQIVND (reference sequence). V lost 6 bases and J lost 0; bases outside the gene matches: 7. CDR3 in DNA: TGTGCCAGTAGCGCGACAGGGGCCCACTCCTACGAGCAGTACTTC. Protein: CASSATGAHSYEQYF.

The chain links TRBV5-1 to TRBJ2-1; 12 bases line up with TRBD2. J gave up 8 bases and V 2 bases, and 8 bases lay outside the gene matches. The CDR3 contains 16 residues. Germline CDR1 is SGHRS and CDR2 is YFSETQ. The CDR3 DNA reads TGCGCCAGCAGCTTCCTGACTAGCGGGAGCGGCGATGAGCAGTTCTTC. Residues: CASSFLTSGSGDEQFF.

J is TRBJ2-7 and V is TRBV7-3; 12 bases are a match to TRBD2. CDR3 length equals 15 residues. Per the germline V gene, CDR1 is SGHTA and CDR2 is FQGTGA. V trimming: 5 bases; J trimming: 5 bases; junction bases outside the gene matches: 7. DNA for the CDR3: TGTGCCAGCAGCGAGGGACTAGCGGGTCGACACGAGCAGTACTTC. Amino acids: CASSEGLAGRHEQYF.

This chain links TRBV14 with TRBJ1-4; D gene uncertain. The germline V gene encodes CDR1 SGHDN and CDR2 FVKESK. V dropped 0 bases and J dropped 12 bases, with 17 bases sitting between them. This CDR3 comprises 15 residues. CDR3 sequence: CASSQDPLGFAELFF. CDR3 in DNA: TGTGCCAGCAGCCAAGATCCCCTCGGGTTCGCCGAACTGTTTTTT.

CDR3: CASSEGVNTEAFF. The CDR3 nucleotides read TGTGCCAGCAGTGAGGGGGTTAACACTGAAGCTTTCTTT. The gene calls are TRBV9 and TRBJ1-1; possibly TRBD1 for D (6 bases). The germline gives CDR1 SGDLS, CDR2 YYNGEE. This CDR3 contains 13 residues. V was shortened by 5 bases and J by 2 bases, with 10 bases between the two germline ends.

The rearrangement links TRBV7-3 to TRBJ2-3, with TRBD2 identical over 11 bases. Losses at the gene ends were 4 bases for V and 3 bases for J; bases not matched to a gene: 6. CDR3 length: 16 residues. The germline gives CDR1 SGHTA, CDR2 FQGTGA. The CDR3 DNA reads as TGTGCCAGCAGCTCCACTAGCGGGAGTAAAACAGATACGCAGTATTTT. It yields the protein CASSSTSGSKTDTQYF.

This rearrangement joins TRBV12-5 to TRBJ2-3; no clear D gene. The CDR3 length is 11 residues. The germline CDR1 and CDR2 sequences are LGHNT and FRNRAP. Trimming shortened V by 2 bases and J by 12 bases, and 9 bases separated the two germline ends. CDR3 in amino acids: CASGLTEPQYF. The CDR3 nucleotides read TGTGCTAGTGGTTTGACGGAGCCTCAGTATTTT. Full variable domain (outside the CDR3, taken from reference TRBV12-5 and TRBJ2-3): DARVTQTPRHKVTEMGQEVTMRCQPILGHNTVFWYRQTMMQGLELLAYFRNRAPLDDSGMPKDRFSAEMPDATLATLKIQPSEPRDSAVYFCASGLTEPQYFGPGTRLTVL.

This clone came up once. The chain uses TRBV27 and TRBJ2-1, with 7 nucleotides matching TRBD2. The CDR3 has 17 residues. Trimming at V came to 7 bases and at J to 5 bases, leaving 17 bases not matched to a gene. The germline gives CDR1 MNHEY, CDR2 SMNVEV (reference sequence). The CDR3 DNA reads TGTGCCAGCACCAGTTTGGGGGGGGGACCCAAAGACAATGAGCAGTTCTTC. It encodes CASTSLGGGPKDNEQFF.

This clone was seen a few times. The V call is TRBV9, the J call TRBJ2-2; a weak D match, TRBD2 (6 bases). The V end was cut by 0 bases, the J end by 8 bases, with 11 bases between. This CDR3 contains 14 residues. Germline loops: CDR1 SGDLS, CDR2 YYNGEE. CDR3 in DNA: TGTGCCAGCAGCGTAGTGTCGGGAGCAGGGGAGCTGTTTTTT. Translated, it gives CASSVVSGAGELFF. Variable domain in full (rest from reference TRBV9 and TRBJ2-2): DSGVTQTPKHLITATGQRVTLRCSPRSGDLSVYWYQQSLDQGLQFLIQYYNGEERAKGNILERFSAQQFPDLHSELNLSSLELGDSALYFCASSVVSGAGELFFGEGSRLTVL.

This clone appeared once. The chain employs TRBV7-2 and TRBJ2-1, with 12 bases aligning to TRBD2. Trimming at V came to 4 bases and at J to 9 bases, leaving 7 bases not matched to a gene. CDR1 and CDR2 (germline): SGHTA, FQGNSA. The CDR3 sequence is 15 residues long. CDR3 sequence: CASSYGLAGTSEQFF. CDR3 sequence (DNA): TGTGCCAGCAGCTACGGACTAGCGGGAACGAGTGAGCAGTTCTTC.

The chain links TRBV4-2 to TRBJ2-1, with 12 positions matching TRBD2. V trimming: 3 bases; J trimming: 2 bases; junction bases outside the gene matches: 5. Germline assignment: CDR1 LGHNA and CDR2 YNFKEQ. The CDR3 contains 17 residues. The CDR3 region has the DNA TGTGCCAGCAGCCAGGCGCTAGCGGGAGGGACCTACAATGAGCAGTTCTTC. Encoded protein: CASSQALAGGTYNEQFF.